This T cell receptor beta chain was obtained from a study of identical twins. The germline V gene has CDR1 SGHKS and CDR2 YYEKEE (reference sequence). The CDR3 is 15 amino acids. TCRdb independently ran MiXCR on the 5' RACE reads; one entry per CDR3 protein. The sample contains around 1.7 million distinct CDR3 sequences, under 35% of which appear only once. This clonotype came up many times. Germline and junction disagree at one end, which may indicate a read error. This TCR came from a newborn girl in good health. Material for sequencing was cord blood. The chain uses TRBV5-5 and TRBJ2-7; 10 bases agree with TRBD2. The CDR3 nucleotides are TGCGCCAGCAGCTTGGGACTAGCGCTCTCCTACGAGCAGTACTTC. Residues: CASSLGLALSYEQYF.